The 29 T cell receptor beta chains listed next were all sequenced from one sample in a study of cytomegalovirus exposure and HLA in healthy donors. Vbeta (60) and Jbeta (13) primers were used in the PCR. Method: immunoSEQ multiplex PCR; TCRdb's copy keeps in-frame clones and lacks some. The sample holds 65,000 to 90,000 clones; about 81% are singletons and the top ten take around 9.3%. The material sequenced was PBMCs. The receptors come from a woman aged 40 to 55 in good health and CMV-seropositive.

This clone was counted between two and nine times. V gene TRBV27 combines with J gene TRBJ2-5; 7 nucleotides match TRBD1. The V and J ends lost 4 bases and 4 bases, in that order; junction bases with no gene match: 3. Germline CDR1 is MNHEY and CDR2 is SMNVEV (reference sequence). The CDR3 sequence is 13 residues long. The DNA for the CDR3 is TGTGCCAGCAGTTACACAGGGGTAGAGACCCAGTACTTC. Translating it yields CASSYTGVETQYF.

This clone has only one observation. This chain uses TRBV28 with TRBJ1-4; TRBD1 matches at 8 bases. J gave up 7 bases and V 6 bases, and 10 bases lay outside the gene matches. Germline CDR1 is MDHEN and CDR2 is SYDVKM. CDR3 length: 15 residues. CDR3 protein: CASSPSDRGAEKLFF. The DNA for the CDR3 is TGTGCCAGCAGCCCTAGCGACAGGGGTGCTGAAAAACTGTTTTTT.

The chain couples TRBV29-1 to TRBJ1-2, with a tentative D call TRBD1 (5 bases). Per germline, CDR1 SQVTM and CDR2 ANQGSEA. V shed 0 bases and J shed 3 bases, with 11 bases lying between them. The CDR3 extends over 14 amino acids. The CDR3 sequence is CSVEDRTRYYGYTF. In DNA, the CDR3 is TGCAGCGTTGAAGACCGGACACGCTACTATGGCTACACCTTC.

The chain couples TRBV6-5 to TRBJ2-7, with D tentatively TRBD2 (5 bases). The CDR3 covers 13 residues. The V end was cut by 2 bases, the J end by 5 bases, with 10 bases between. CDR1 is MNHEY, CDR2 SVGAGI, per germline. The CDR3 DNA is TGTGCCAGCAGTTACCCGGGAAGAGACGAGCAGTACTTC. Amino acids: CASSYPGRDEQYF.

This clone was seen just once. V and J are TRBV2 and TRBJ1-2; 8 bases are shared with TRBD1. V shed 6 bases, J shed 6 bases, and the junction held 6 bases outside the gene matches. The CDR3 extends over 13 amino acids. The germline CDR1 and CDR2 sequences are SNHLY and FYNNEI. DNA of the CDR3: TGTGCCAGCAGCGGTGGGACAGGAGATGGCTACACCTTC. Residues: CASSGGTGDGYTF.

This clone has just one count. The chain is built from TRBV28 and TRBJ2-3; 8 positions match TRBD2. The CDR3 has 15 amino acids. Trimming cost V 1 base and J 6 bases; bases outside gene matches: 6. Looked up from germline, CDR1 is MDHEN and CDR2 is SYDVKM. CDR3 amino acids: CASSLLGGGLDTQYF. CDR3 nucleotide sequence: TGTGCCAGCAGTTTATTGGGCGGGGGGTTGGATACGCAGTATTTT.

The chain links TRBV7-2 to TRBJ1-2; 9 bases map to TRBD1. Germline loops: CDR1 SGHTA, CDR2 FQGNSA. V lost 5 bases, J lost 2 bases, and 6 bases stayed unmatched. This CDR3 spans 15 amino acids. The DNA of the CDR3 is TGTGCCAGCAGCCCGGGACAGGGTGCGAACTATGGCTACACCTTC. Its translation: CASSPGQGANYGYTF.

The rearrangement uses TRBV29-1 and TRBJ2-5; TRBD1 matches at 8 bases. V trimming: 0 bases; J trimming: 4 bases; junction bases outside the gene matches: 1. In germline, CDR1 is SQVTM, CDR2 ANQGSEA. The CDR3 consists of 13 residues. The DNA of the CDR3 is TGCAGCGTTGAAGAAGGACAGGGAGAGACCCAGTACTTC. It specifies CSVEEGQGETQYF.

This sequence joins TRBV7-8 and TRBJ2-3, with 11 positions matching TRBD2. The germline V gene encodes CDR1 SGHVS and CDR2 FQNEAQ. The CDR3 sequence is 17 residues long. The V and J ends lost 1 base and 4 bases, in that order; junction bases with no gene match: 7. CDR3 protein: CASSLGLAGGGSDTQYF. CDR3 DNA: TGTGCCAGCAGCTTAGGGCTAGCGGGGGGCGGGTCAGATACGCAGTATTTT.

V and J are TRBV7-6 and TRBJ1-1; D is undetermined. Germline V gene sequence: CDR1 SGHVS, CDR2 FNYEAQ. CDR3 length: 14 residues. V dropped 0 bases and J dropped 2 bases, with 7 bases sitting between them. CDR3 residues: CASSLAPDNTEAFF. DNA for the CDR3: TGTGCCAGCAGCTTAGCTCCAGATAACACTGAAGCTTTCTTT.

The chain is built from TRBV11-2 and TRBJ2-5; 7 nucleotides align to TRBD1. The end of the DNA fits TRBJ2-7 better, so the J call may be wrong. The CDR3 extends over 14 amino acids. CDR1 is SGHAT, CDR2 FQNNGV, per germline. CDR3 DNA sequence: TGTGCCACCACTCTAACGACAGGGTTCGACGAGCAGTACTTC. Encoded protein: CATTLTTGFDEQYF.

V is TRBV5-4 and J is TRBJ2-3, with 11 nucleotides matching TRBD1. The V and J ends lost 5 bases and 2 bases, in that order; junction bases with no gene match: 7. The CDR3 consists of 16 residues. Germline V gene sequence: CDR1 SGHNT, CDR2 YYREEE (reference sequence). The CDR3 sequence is CASSEGTGGNTDTQYF. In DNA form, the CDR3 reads TGTGCCAGCAGTGAAGGGACAGGGGGGAACACAGATACGCAGTATTTT.

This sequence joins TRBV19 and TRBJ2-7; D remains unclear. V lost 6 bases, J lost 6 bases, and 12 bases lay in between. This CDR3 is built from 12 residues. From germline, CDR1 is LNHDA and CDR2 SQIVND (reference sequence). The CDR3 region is CASSPSRSEQYF. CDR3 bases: TGTGCCAGTAGCCCATCGAGAAGCGAGCAGTACTTC. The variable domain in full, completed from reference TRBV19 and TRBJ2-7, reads DGGITQSPKYLFRKEGQNVTLSCEQNLNHDAMYWYRQDPGQGLRLIYYSQIVNDFQKGDIAEGYSVSREKKESFPLTVTSAQKNPTAFYLCASSPSRSEQYFGPGTRLTVT.

CDR3: CASSSTFSDTQYF. The CDR3 nucleotides are TGTGCCAGCAGCTCTACCTTCTCTGATACGCAGTATTTT. The rearrangement joins TRBV7-3 to TRBJ2-3; D remains unclear. V lost 4 bases, J lost 6 bases, and 11 bases lay in between. CDR3 length: 13 amino acids. CDR1 is SGHTA, CDR2 FQGTGA, per germline.

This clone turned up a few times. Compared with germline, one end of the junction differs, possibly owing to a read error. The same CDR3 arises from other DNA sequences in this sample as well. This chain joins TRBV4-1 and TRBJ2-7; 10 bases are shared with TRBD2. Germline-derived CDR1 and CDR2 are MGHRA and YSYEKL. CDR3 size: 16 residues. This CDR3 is CASSQDPQRGGDEQYF. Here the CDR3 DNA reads TGTGCCAGCAGCCAAGATCCCCAGCGGGGGGGCGACGAGCAGTACTTC.

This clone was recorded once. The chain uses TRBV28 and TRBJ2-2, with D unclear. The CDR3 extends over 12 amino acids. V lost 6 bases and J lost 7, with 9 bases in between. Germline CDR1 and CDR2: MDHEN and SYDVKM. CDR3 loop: CASRDRGGELFF. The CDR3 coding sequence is TGTGCCAGCAGAGACCGAGGCGGGGAGCTGTTTTTT.

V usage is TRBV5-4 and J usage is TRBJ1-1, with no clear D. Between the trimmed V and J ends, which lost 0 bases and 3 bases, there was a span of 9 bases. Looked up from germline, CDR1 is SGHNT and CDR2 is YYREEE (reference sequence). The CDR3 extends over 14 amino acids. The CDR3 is CASSLAGRDTEAFF. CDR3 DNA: TGTGCCAGCAGCTTGGCGGGGAGGGACACTGAAGCTTTCTTT.

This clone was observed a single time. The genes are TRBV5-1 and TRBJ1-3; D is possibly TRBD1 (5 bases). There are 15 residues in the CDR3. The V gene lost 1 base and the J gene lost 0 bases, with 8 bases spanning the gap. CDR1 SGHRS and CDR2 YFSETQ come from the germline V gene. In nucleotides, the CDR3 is TGCGCCAGCAGCTTGTCCAGGGCCTCTGGAAACACCATATATTTT. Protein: CASSLSRASGNTIYF.

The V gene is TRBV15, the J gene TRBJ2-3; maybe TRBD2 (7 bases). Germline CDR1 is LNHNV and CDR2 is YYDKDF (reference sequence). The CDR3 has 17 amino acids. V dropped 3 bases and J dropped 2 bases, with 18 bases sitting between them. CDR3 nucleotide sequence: TGTGCCACCAGCAGTGCGATGAGGGGGGGGCTCACAGATACGCAGTATTTT. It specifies CATSSAMRGGLTDTQYF.

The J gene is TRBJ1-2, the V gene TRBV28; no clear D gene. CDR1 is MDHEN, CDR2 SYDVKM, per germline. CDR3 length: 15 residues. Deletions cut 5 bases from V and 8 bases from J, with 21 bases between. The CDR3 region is CASSLIGRQNRGYTF. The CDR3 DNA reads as TGTGCCAGCAGTCTGATAGGGAGGCAGAACCGAGGCTACACCTTC.

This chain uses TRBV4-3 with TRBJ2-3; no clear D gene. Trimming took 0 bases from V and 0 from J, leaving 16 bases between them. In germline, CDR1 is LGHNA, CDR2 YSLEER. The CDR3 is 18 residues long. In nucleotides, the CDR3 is TGCGCCAGCAGCCAAGATCTGAACGGTGTGTCTAGCACAGATACGCAGTATTTT. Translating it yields CASSQDLNGVSSTDTQYF.

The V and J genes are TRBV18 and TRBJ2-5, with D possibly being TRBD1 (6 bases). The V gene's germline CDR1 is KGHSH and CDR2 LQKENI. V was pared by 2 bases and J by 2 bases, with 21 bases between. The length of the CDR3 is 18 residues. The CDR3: CASSPVGAPRVKQETQYF. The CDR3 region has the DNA TGTGCCAGCTCACCAGTGGGGGCCCCCCGGGTGAAACAAGAGACCCAGTACTTC.

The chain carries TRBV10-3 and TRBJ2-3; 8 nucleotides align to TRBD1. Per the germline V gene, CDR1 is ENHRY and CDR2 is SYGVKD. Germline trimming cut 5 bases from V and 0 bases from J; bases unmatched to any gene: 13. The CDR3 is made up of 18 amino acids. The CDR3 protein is CAISRTGTGLVSTDTQYF. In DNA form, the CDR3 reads TGTGCCATCAGTCGGACCGGGACAGGTCTCGTTAGCACAGATACGCAGTATTTT.

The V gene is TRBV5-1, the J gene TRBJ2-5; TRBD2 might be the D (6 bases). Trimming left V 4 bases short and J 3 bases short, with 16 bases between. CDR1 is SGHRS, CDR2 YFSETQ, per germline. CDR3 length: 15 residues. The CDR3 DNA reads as TGCGCCAGCAGCGGGCCCCGGGGGAAGAAAGAGACCCAGTACTTC. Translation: CASSGPRGKKETQYF. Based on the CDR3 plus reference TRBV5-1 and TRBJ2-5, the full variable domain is KAGVTQTPRYLIKTRGQQVTLSCSPISGHRSVSWYQQTPGQGLQFLFEYFSETQRNKGNFPGRFSGRQFSNSRSEMNVSTLELGDSALYLCASSGPRGKKETQYFGPGTRLLVL.

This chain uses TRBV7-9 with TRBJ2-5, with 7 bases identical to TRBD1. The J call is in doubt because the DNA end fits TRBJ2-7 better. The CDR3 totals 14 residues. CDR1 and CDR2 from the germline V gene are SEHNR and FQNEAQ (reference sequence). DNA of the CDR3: TGTGCCAGCAGCCCCCTCCAACAGGGGAACGAGCAGTACTTC. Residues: CASSPLQQGNEQYF.

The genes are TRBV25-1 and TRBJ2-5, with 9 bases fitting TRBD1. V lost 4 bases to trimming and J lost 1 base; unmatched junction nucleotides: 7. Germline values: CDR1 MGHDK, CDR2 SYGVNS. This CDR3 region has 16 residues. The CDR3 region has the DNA TGTGCCAGCAGTGTCGGGACAGGGCTGGCCCAAGAGACCCAGTACTTC. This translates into CASSVGTGLAQETQYF.

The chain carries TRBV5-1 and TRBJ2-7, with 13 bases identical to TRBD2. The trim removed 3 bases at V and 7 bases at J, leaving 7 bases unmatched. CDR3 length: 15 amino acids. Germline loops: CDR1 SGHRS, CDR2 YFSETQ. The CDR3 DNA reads TGCGCCAGCAGCTCGATTCCGGGACTAGCGGGGGAGCAGTACTTC. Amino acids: CASSSIPGLAGEQYF.

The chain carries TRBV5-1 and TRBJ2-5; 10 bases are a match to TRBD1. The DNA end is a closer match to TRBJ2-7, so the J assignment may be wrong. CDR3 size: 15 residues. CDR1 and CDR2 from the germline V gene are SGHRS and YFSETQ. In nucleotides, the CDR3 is TGCGCCAGCAGCTTGGCAGGGACAGGGGCCTACGAGCAGTACTTC. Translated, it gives CASSLAGTGAYEQYF.

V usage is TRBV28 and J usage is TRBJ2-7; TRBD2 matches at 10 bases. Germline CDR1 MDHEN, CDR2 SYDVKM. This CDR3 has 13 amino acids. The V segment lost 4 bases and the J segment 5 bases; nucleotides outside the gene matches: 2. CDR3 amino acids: CASSSSGGDEQYF. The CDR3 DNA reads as TGTGCCAGCAGTTCTAGCGGGGGTGACGAGCAGTACTTC.